This T cell receptor (beta chain) is drawn from a study of T-cell reconstitution after alpha-beta-depleted transplantation in children. Study-wide points: Some patients owed their high day-60 TCRbeta diversity to surviving recipient T cells and thymic progenitors. A year post-transplant, T-cell counts and diversity derived mostly from newly produced T cells. The origin of alpha-beta T cells about two months after transplant was reportedly several hundred expanded graft clones.

Construction of the TCRbeta library involved unique molecular identifiers. MiXCR, run by TCRdb on the PCR reads, gives a single entry per CDR3 protein. Here the sample spans tens of thousands of distinct CDR3 sequences, 13% to 15% being singletons. This clonotype was observed a few times. Antigen unknown. This receptor was identified in a male patient between 2 and 15 years old who had a stem cell transplant for acute lymphoblastic leukemia, so the T cells may come from the graft donor. Sample: PBMCs, mostly from graft donor cells, taken 180 days after TCRalphabeta/CD19-depleted stem cell transplant.

The CDR3 here is CSARGGRLTGYTF. The CDR3 DNA is TGCAGTGCTAGAGGGGGACGGCTGACTGGCTACACCTTC. The J gene is TRBJ1-2, the V gene TRBV20-1, with D tentatively TRBD1 (5 bases). The V end was cut by 1 base, the J end by 7 bases, with 13 bases between. The CDR3 is 13 residues long. The germline CDR1 and CDR2 sequences are DFQATT and SNEGSKA (reference sequence).